This T cell receptor beta chain was obtained from a study of T-cell memory formation after mild COVID-19. Study at large: Clusters of TCRs were largely donor specific.

Details on this clonotype: As yet, its antigen is unknown.

TCRdb ran MiXCR on the 5' RACE reads and lists one entry per CDR3 protein. The repertoire holds under 600,000 distinct CDR3 sequences, with less than 25% as singletons. Study-wide findings and caveats: CD4+ bias marked clones expanding day 15 to 37, unlike balanced contracting clones.

V gave up 6 bases and J gave up 1 base, with 12 bases separating them. CDR3 length equals 13 residues. The germline CDR1 and CDR2 sequences are SQVTM and ANQGSEA. The source material was PBMCs or a T cell subset sorted from them (not recorded which). The rearrangement links TRBV29-1 to TRBJ1-1, with a tentative D call TRBD1 (5 bases). The sequence derives from an adult woman who had mild COVID-19 (a few samples of this study predate the infection). Cell type and time point are not known. The CDR3 reads CSVTGRWNTEAFF. CDR3 DNA sequence: TGCAGCGTCACGGGACGCTGGAACACTGAAGCTTTCTTT.